This T cell receptor (beta chain) was captured by sequencing in a study of neurological immune-mediated disorders. Findings and limits, study-wide: The absence of any CDR3 amino acid sequence shared by expanded clones across subjects suggests that repertoires were private in all groups.

From 2 million PBMCs stored at -80 C, the unsorted libraries were generated. 5'RACE employing 10-nucleotide random UMIs yielded the cDNA. Each sequencing run yielded over 170 million TCR-beta sequences from 15-18 subjects. Each CDR3 protein is one row after TCRdb ran MiXCR on the 5' RACE reads. The table records 85,000 to 100,000 distinct CDR3 sequences, 3.5% of them present only once. The length of the CDR3 is 16 residues. To note about this clonotype: What it recognizes is unknown.

The chain uses TRBV21-1 and TRBJ2-4; the table names TRBD1, a call not compared with the DNA. TRBV21-1 is reported as a pseudogene. Source material: PBMCs. This receptor was identified in a woman aged 18-29 years with multiple sclerosis. CDR3 loop: CASSKGQGRAKNIQYF. CDR3 sequence (DNA): TGTGCCAGCAGCAAAGGACAGGGTCGGGCCAAAAACATTCAGTACTTC.